Detailed here is one T cell receptor (beta chain). What it recognizes is unknown. Other DNA variants within this sample encode the same CDR3. This sample was included in a study of vaccination effects on CD4 cells after COVID-19. Study context: Researchers obtained post-vaccine samples at a median of 72 days past the second dose. The researchers cultured fewer than 2.5 million PBMC per well with about 11 IU/ml IL-2 and roughly 9.2 ug/ml peptides.

The V end lost 7 bases, the J end lost 0 bases, and 14 bases lay between the germline ends. The CDR3 is made up of 15 amino acids. Germline V lookup: CDR1 SGHRS, CDR2 YFSETQ. Sequencing used immunoSEQ multiplex PCR; TCRdb keeps in-frame clones, though not all of them. Of under 70,000 clones in the sample, 74% were seen once. Study-level results: Clones from infection and from vaccination both contracted markedly late after vaccination. There was only 1 of 255 vaccine-induced clones in healthy vaccinees that cross-reacted with common cold coronaviruses.

Following 10 days of culture, CD4+ T cells were isolated. It was two doses of either the BNT162b2 or mRNA-1273 vaccine that participants received. The chain employs TRBV5-1 and TRBJ2-1, with TRBD2 as a possible D gene (6 bases). Sequenced here: CD4+ T cells from PBMCs cultured without peptide, sampled after COVID-19 vaccination. The origin of this receptor is a human donor who received a COVID-19 vaccine. Here the CDR3 reads CASRFSGSSYNEQFF. CDR3 nucleotides: TGCGCCAGCCGGTTTAGCGGAAGCTCCTACAATGAGCAGTTCTTC.